The 15 T cell receptor beta chains below were found in one sample sequenced in a study of cytomegalovirus exposure and HLA in healthy donors. Measured with immunoSEQ multiplex PCR; TCRdb has only the in-frame clones, and not every one. This sample carries about 250,000 clones, roughly 87% of them seen once, and the ten largest clones take around 13%. The sequencing sample was made of PBMCs. Source of these receptors: a man younger than 30 in good health and CMV-seropositive.

The chain carries TRBV6-1 and TRBJ2-1, with 9 bases fitting TRBD1. CDR1 and CDR2 from the germline V gene are MNHNS and SASEGT. CDR3 length: 13 residues. With 10 bases clipped from V and 9 bases from J, the junction kept 10 bases outside the gene matches. The CDR3 loop reads CATATGGNGEQFF. Written as DNA, the CDR3 is TGTGCCACCGCGACAGGGGGGAACGGTGAGCAGTTCTTC.

The chain employs TRBV2 and TRBJ1-1; 8 positions agree with TRBD1. The CDR3 sequence is 12 residues long. Per germline, CDR1 SNHLY and CDR2 FYNNEI. Trimming cost V 11 bases and J 3 bases; bases outside gene matches: 5. The CDR3 region is CADNRGDTEAFF. DNA of the CDR3: TGTGCCGACAACAGGGGGGACACTGAAGCTTTCTTT. The full variable domain, in which reference TRBV2 and TRBJ1-1 provide the parts outside the CDR3, is EPEVTQTPSHQVTQMGQEVILRCVPISNHLYFYWYRQILGQKVEFLVSFYNNEISEKSEIFDDQFSVERPDGSNFTLKIRSTKLEDSAMYFCADNRGDTEAFFGQGTRLTVV.

This rearrangement joins TRBV2 to TRBJ2-7, with TRBD2 matching over 11 bases. The V segment lost 7 bases and the J segment 5 bases; nucleotides outside the gene matches: 7. There are 14 residues in the CDR3. Germline CDR1 is SNHLY and CDR2 is FYNNEI. The CDR3 reads CASTLTSGTHEQYF. DNA for the CDR3: TGTGCCAGCACCCTGACTAGCGGGACTCACGAGCAGTACTTC.

V usage is TRBV28 and J usage is TRBJ1-2, with TRBD1 matching over 8 bases. V shed 5 bases and J 3 bases; nucleotides not matched to a gene: 11. CDR1 is MDHEN, CDR2 SYDVKM, per germline. This CDR3 is 16 amino acids long. CDR3 nucleotides: TGTGCCAGCAGTCTCTACCGGGGACAGGCCGACTATGGCTACACCTTC. Amino acid sequence: CASSLYRGQADYGYTF.

The rearrangement uses TRBV7-9 and TRBJ2-7; 10 bases are shared with TRBD1. The CDR3 extends over 16 amino acids. Germline trimming cut 5 bases from V and 3 bases from J; bases unmatched to any gene: 10. In germline, CDR1 is SEHNR, CDR2 FQNEAQ (reference sequence). CDR3 sequence: CASSNRRTGGVYEQYF. CDR3 in DNA: TGTGCCAGCAGCAACCGAAGGACAGGGGGTGTCTACGAGCAGTACTTC. Combining the CDR3 with reference TRBV7-9 and TRBJ2-7 gives the whole variable domain DTGVSQNPRHKITKRGQNVTFRCDPISEHNRLYWYRQTLGQGPEFLTYFQNEAQLEKSRLLSDRFSAERPKGSFSTLEIQRTEQGDSAMYLCASSNRRTGGVYEQYFGPGTRLTVT.

The chain uses TRBV18 and TRBJ2-3; 9 bases agree with TRBD2. The CDR3 is made up of 12 amino acids. In germline, CDR1 is KGHSH, CDR2 LQKENI. With V trimmed by 2 bases and J by 15 bases, 6 bases remained unmatched. In DNA, the CDR3 is TGTGCCAGCTCACCATCTAGCGGGGCCGGATATTTT. It is translated as CASSPSSGAGYF.

V is TRBV27 and J is TRBJ2-7, with D uncertain. The CDR3 runs to 14 residues. Germline loops: CDR1 MNHEY, CDR2 SMNVEV (reference sequence). V was cut by 10 bases and J by 5 bases, with 21 bases left in between. The CDR3 coding sequence is TGTGCCACCTCGACCGACGTTAGTGGGGACGAGCAGTACTTC. Translating it yields CATSTDVSGDEQYF.

V gene TRBV5-1 combines with J gene TRBJ1-3; 7 bases align to TRBD1. Germline trimming cut 4 bases from V and 1 base from J; bases unmatched to any gene: 17. This CDR3 spans 19 amino acids. Germline V lookup: CDR1 SGHRS, CDR2 YFSETQ. The CDR3 region is CASSLTPVGGGASGNTIYF. The CDR3 DNA sequence: TGCGCCAGCAGCCTAACCCCCGTCGGAGGGGGCGCTTCTGGAAACACCATATATTTT.

This clone showed up just a few times. V is TRBV27 and J is TRBJ1-5; TRBD1 is a possible D gene (6 bases). Per germline, CDR1 MNHEY and CDR2 SMNVEV (reference sequence). The CDR3 spans 14 residues. V lost 6 bases and J 1 base, leaving 10 bases between the germline ends. The CDR3 DNA reads as TGTGCCAGCAGGGAAGGACAGAGCAATCAGCCCCAGCATTTT. It is translated as CASREGQSNQPQHF.

This chain connects TRBV7-2 to TRBJ2-7; D is perhaps TRBD2 (5 bases). The CDR3 has 13 amino acids. V was clipped by 5 bases and J by 4 bases, with 12 bases between them. Germline lookup yields CDR1 SGHTA and CDR2 FQGNSA. The CDR3 here is CASSLDLTYEQYF. CDR3 sequence (DNA): TGTGCCAGCAGCCTGGACTTGACGTACGAGCAGTACTTC.

CDR3 protein: CSALGGQLSYEQYF. The CDR3 DNA reads as TGCAGCGCCCTGGGCGGGCAGCTATCCTACGAGCAGTACTTC. The chain recombines TRBV29-1 with TRBJ2-7; D perhaps matches TRBD2 (5 bases). CDR3 length: 14 residues. Trimming stripped 7 bases from V and 1 base from J, with 17 bases between. CDR1 and CDR2 (germline): SQVTM, ANQGSEA.

The chain links TRBV10-3 to TRBJ1-4, with D unresolved. V was trimmed by 0 bases and J by 5 bases, leaving 7 bases between them. The CDR3 covers 14 residues. Per germline, CDR1 ENHRY and CDR2 SYGVKD. In DNA, the CDR3 is TGTGCCATCAGTGAGTCGACGGTGAATGAAAAACTGTTTTTT. As protein: CAISESTVNEKLFF.

V gene TRBV7-3 combines with J gene TRBJ2-3; 7 nucleotides line up with TRBD2. This CDR3 has 14 amino acids. Germline CDR1 and CDR2: SGHTA and FQGTGA. Losses at the gene ends were 8 bases for V and 5 bases for J; bases not matched to a gene: 10. In DNA, the CDR3 is TGTGCCAGCCGAGCGGGGCCCTTGGGAGATACGCAGTATTTT. Translation gives CASRAGPLGDTQYF.

This clone was observed once. The chain carries TRBV11-3 and TRBJ2-3, with 8 bases that match TRBD2. Trimming cost V 5 bases and J 4 bases; bases outside gene matches: 8. CDR1 is SGHNT and CDR2 is YENEEA in the germline V gene. The CDR3 totals 15 residues. Here the CDR3 reads CASSQPGLVSDTQYF. CDR3 DNA: TGTGCCAGCAGCCAACCGGGACTAGTTTCAGATACGCAGTATTTT.

The V and J genes are TRBV25-1 and TRBJ2-1, with a tentative D call TRBD2 (5 bases). The CDR3 is 15 amino acids. Per the germline V gene, CDR1 is MGHDK and CDR2 is SYGVNS. V gave up 1 base and J gave up 7 bases, with 14 bases separating them. The CDR3 loop is CASSESGRGPNEQFF. The CDR3 DNA follows: TGTGCCAGCAGTGAATCGGGAAGAGGTCCTAATGAGCAGTTCTTC.